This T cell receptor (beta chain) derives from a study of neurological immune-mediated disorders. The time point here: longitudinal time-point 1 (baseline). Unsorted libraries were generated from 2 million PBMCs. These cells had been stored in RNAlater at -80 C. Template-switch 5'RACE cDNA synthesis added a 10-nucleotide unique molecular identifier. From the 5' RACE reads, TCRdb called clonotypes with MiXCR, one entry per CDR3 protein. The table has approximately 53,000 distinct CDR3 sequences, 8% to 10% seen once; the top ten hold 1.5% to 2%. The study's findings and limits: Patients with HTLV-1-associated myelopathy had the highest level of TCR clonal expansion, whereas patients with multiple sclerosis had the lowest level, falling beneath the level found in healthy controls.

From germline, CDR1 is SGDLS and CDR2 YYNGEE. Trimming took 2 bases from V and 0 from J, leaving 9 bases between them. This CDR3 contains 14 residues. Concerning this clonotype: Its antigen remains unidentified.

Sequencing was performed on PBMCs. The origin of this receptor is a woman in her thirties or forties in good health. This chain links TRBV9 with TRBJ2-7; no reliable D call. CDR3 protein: CASSVGGSSYEQYF. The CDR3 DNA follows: TGTGCCAGCAGCGTGGGTGGTAGCTCCTACGAGCAGTACTTC.